This T cell receptor (beta chain) was retrieved from a study of shared clonotypes between healthy human individuals. Repertoires were generated with immunoSEQ multiplex PCR, while TCRdb's copy carries only in-frame clones and drops some. Of about 1.5 million clones in the sample, under 99% were seen once. Germline CDR1 and CDR2: PRHDT and FYEKMQ (reference sequence). The V end lost 5 bases, the J end lost 4 bases, and 15 bases lay between the germline ends. CDR3 size: 15 residues. The source material was naive CD4+ T cells sorted from blood. This sample's subset: CD45RA+ positively selected. This receptor was taken from a young man in good health. The chain combines TRBV13 with TRBJ2-1; D possibly corresponds to TRBD2 (5 bases). Here the CDR3 reads CASSPPPRGYNEQFF. The DNA for the CDR3 is TGTGCCAGCAGCCCACCTCCGCGAGGGTACAATGAGCAGTTCTTC.